This T cell receptor (beta chain) was obtained from a study of T cell responses to AZD1222 COVID-19 vaccine. Overall study: Second doses that came at about 4 or about 12 weeks were put together. Whole-study results and caveats: Receipt of two AZD1222 doses was followed by a rise in Spike-specific TCR breadth and depth. Donors were mostly white British, more females; clonal diversity possibly underestimated. Nearly half of spike-specific TCRs reportedly target unmutated variant regions.

The V segment lost 7 bases and the J segment 8 bases; nucleotides outside the gene matches: 10. The CDR3 runs to 14 residues. Germline loops: CDR1 SGHRS, CDR2 YFSETQ. This clone was seen only once. As yet, its antigen is unknown. Using immunoSEQ multiplex PCR, the repertoire was profiled, and TCRdb retains in-frame clones only, with some absent. The data show approximately 65,000 clones, about three quarters seen once. The sample in question was peripheral blood, obtained on day 0 of AZD1222 vaccination. The origin of this receptor is an adult in good health. This chain joins TRBV5-1 and TRBJ2-1; 9 bases align to TRBD2. CDR3 DNA: TGCGCCAGCGTTGGCGGGGGGGTACTCCATGAGCAGTTCTTC. Translated, it gives CASVGGGVLHEQFF.